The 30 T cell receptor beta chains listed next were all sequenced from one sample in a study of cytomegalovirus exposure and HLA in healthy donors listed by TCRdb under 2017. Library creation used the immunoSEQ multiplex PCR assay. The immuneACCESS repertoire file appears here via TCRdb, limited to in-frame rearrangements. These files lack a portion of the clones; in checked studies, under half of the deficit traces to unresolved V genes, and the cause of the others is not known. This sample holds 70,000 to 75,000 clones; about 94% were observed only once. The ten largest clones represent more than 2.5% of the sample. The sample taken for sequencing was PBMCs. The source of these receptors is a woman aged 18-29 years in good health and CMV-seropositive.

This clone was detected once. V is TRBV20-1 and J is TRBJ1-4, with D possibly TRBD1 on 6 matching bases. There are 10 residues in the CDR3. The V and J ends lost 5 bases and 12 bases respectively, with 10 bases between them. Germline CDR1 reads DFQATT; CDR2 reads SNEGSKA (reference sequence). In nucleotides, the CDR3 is TGCAGTGCTCAGGGGATCGAACTGTTTTTT. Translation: CSAQGIELFF.

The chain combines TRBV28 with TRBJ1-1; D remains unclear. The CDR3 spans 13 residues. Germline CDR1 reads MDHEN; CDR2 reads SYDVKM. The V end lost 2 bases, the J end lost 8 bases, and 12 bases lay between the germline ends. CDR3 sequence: CASSLTPRAEAFF. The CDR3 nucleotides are TGTGCCAGCAGTTTAACTCCGCGGGCAGAAGCTTTCTTT.

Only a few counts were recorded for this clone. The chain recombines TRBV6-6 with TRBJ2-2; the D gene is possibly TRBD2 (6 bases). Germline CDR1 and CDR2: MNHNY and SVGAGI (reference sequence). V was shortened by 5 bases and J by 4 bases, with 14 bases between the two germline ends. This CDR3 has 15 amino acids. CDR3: CASSTRQGGTGELFF. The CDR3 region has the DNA TGTGCCAGCAGTACGCGGCAGGGAGGCACCGGGGAGCTGTTTTTT.

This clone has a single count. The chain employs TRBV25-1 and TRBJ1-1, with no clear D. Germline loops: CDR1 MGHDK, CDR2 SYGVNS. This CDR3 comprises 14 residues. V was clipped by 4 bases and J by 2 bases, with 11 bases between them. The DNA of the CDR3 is TGTGCCAGCAGTGCGGCAGGTCCTAACACTGAAGCTTTCTTT. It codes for CASSAAGPNTEAFF.

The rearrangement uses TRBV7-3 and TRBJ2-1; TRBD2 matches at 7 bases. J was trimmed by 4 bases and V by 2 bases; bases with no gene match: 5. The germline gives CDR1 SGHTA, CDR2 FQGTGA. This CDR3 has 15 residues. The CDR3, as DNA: TGTGCCAGCAGCTTAGGGGAGGGCCCATACAATGAGCAGTTCTTC. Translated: CASSLGEGPYNEQFF.

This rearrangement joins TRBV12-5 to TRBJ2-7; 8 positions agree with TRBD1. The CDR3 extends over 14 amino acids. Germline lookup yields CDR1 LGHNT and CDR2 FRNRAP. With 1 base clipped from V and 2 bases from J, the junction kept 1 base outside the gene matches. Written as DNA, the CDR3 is TGTGCTAGTGGTTTGGGGGACAGGACCTACGAGCAGTACTTC. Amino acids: CASGLGDRTYEQYF.

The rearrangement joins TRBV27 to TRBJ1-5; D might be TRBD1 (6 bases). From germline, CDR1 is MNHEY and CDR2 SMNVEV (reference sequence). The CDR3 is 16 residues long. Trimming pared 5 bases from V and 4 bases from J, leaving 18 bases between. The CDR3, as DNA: TGTGCCAGCAGTCCGAATTCACAGGGCCCGAATCAGCCCCAGCATTTT. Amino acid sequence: CASSPNSQGPNQPQHF.

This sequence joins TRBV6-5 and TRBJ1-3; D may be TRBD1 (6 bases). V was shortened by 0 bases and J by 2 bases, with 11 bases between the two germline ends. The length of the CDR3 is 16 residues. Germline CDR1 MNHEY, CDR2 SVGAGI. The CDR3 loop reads CASSYSGQGTGNTIYF. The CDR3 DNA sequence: TGTGCCAGCAGTTACTCGGGCCAGGGGACTGGAAACACCATATATTTT.

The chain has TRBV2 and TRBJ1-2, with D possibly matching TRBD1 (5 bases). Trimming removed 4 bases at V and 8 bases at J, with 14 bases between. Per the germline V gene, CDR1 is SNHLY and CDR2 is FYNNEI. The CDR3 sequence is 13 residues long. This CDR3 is CASSVRRVSGYTF. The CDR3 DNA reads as TGTGCCAGCAGTGTCCGCAGGGTGAGCGGCTACACCTTC.

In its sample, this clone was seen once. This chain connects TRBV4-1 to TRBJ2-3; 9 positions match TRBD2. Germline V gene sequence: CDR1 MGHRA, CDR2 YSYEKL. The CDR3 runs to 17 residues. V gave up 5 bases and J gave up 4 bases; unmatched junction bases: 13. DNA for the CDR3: TGCGCCAGCAGCAGCACTGGCGGGGGGGCTGGAGCAGATACGCAGTATTTT. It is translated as CASSSTGGGAGADTQYF.

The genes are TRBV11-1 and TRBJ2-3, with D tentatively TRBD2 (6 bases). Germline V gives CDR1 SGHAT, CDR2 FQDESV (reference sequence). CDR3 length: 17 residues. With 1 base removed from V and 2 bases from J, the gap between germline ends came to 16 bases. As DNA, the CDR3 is TGTGCCAGCAGCTTAGACACAATAGCGGAGGCCACAGATACGCAGTATTTT. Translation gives CASSLDTIAEATDTQYF.

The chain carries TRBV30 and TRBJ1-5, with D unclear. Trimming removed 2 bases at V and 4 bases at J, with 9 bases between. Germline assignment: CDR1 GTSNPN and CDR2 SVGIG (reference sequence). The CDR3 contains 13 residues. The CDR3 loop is CAWSKPGNQPQHF. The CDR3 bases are TGTGCCTGGAGTAAACCGGGAAATCAGCCCCAGCATTTT.

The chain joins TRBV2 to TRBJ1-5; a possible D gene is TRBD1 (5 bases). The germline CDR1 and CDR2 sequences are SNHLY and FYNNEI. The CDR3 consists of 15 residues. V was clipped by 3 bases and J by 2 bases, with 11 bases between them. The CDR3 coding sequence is TGTGCCAGCAGTGACAGGGTTGGGCGCAATCAGCCCCAGCATTTT. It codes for CASSDRVGRNQPQHF.

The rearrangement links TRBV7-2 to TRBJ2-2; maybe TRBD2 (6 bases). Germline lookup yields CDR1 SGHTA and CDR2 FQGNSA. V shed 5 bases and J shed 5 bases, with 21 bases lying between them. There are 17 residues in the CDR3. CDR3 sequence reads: CASSLSPWRAGTGELFF. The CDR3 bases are TGTGCCAGCAGCCTAAGCCCCTGGAGGGCCGGGACCGGGGAGCTGTTTTTT. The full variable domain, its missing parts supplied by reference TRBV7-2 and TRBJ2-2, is GAGVSQSPSNKVTEKGKDVELRCDPISGHTALYWYRQSLGQGLEFLIYFQGNSAPDKSGLPSDRFSAERTGGSVSTLTIQRTQQEDSAVYLCASSLSPWRAGTGELFFGEGSRLTVL.

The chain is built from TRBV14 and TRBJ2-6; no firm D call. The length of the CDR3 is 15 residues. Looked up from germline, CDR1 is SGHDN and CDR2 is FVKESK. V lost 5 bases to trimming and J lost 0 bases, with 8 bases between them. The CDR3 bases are TGTGCCAGCAGCGATATGAGCTCTGGGGCCAACGTCCTGACTTTC. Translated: CASSDMSSGANVLTF.

CDR3 amino acids: CASTGTAFRETQYF. The CDR3 DNA reads as TGTGCCAGCACCGGGACAGCCTTTAGGGAGACCCAGTACTTC. The V and J genes are TRBV28 and TRBJ2-5; 7 bases align to TRBD1. Germline CDR1 MDHEN, CDR2 SYDVKM. V gave up 7 bases and J gave up 5 bases; unmatched junction bases: 10. This CDR3 region has 14 residues.

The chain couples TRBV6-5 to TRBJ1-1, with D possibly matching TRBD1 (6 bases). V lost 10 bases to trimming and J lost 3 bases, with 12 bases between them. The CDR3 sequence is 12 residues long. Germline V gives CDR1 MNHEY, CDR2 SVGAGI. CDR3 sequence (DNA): TGTGCCACCCGGCGGGGGCACACTGAAGCTTTCTTT. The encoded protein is CATRRGHTEAFF.

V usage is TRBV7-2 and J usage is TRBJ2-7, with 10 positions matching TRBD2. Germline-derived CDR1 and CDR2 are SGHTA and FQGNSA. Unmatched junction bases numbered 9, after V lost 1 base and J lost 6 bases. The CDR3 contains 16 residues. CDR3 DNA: TGTGCCAGCAGCTTAGTGTTAGCGGGAGGTCCCCGCGAGCAGTACTTC. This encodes CASSLVLAGGPREQYF. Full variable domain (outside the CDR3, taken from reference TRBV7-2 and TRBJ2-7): GAGVSQSPSNKVTEKGKDVELRCDPISGHTALYWYRQSLGQGLEFLIYFQGNSAPDKSGLPSDRFSAERTGGSVSTLTIQRTQQEDSAVYLCASSLVLAGGPREQYFGPGTRLTVT.

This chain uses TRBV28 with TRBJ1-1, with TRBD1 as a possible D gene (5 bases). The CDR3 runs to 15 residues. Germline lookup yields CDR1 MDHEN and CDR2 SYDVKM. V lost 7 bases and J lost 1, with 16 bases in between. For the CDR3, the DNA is TGTGCCAGCAACAAACTCATTACAGGGAACACTGAAGCTTTCTTT. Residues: CASNKLITGNTEAFF.

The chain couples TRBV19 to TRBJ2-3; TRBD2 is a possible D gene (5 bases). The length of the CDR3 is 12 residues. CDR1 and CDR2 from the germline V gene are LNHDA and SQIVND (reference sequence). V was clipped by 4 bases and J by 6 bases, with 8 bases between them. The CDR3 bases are TGTGCCAGTAGTAAGATAGCGGATACGCAGTATTTT. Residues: CASSKIADTQYF.

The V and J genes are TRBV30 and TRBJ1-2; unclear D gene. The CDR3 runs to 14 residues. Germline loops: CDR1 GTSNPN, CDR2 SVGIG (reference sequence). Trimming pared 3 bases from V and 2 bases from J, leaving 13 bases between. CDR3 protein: CAWSTTGVNYGYTF. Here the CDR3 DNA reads TGTGCCTGGAGCACGACGGGAGTAAACTATGGCTACACCTTC.

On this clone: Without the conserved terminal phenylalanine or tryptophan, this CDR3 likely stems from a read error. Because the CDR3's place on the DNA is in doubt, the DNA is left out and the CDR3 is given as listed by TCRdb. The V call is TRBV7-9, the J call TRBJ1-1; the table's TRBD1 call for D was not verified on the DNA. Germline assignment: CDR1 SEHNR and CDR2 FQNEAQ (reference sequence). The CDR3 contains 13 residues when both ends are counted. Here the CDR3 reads CASSPGATANLNI.

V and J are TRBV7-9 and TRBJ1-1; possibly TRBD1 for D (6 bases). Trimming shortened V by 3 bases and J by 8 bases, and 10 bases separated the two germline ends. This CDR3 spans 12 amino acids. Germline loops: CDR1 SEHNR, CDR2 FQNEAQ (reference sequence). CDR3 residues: CASSLSGVEAFF. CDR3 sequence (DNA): TGTGCCAGCAGCTTGTCAGGGGTAGAAGCTTTCTTT. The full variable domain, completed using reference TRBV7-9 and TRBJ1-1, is DTGVSQNPRHKITKRGQNVTFRCDPISEHNRLYWYRQTLGQGPEFLTYFQNEAQLEKSRLLSDRFSAERPKGSFSTLEIQRTEQGDSAMYLCASSLSGVEAFFGQGTRLTVV.

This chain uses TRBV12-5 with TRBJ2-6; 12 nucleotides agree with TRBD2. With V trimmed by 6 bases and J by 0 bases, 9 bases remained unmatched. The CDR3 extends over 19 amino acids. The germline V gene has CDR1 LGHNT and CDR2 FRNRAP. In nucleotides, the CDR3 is TGTGCTAGTGGCGGACTGACTAGCGGGGGATTCTCTGGGGCCAACGTCCTGACTTTC. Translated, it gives CASGGLTSGGFSGANVLTF. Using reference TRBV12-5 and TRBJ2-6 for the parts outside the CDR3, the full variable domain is DARVTQTPRHKVTEMGQEVTMRCQPILGHNTVFWYRQTMMQGLELLAYFRNRAPLDDSGMPKDRFSAEMPDATLATLKIQPSEPRDSAVYFCASGGLTSGGFSGANVLTFGAGSRLTVL.

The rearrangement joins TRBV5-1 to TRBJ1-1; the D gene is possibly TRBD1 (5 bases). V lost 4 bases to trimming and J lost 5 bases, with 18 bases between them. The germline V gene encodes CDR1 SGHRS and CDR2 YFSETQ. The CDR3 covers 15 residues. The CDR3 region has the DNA TGCGCCAGCAGCCCAGGGAGCGGCGGGAGGACTGAAGCTTTCTTT. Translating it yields CASSPGSGGRTEAFF.

The CDR3 reads CASSQDSSGPYNEQFF. The CDR3 coding sequence is TGTGCCAGCAGCCAAGATTCTAGCGGGCCCTACAATGAGCAGTTCTTC. V usage is TRBV4-2 and J usage is TRBJ2-1; 8 bases map to TRBD2. Germline loops: CDR1 LGHNA, CDR2 YNFKEQ. Trimming removed 0 bases from V and 2 bases from J; junction bases left unmatched: 3. This CDR3 is built from 16 residues.

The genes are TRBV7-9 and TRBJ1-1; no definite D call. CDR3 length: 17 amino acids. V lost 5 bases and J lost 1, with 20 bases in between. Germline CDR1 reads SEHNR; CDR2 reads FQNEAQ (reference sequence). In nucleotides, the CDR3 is TGTGCCAGCAGCACGCGGGGTTCAGGTGTAAAGAACACTGAAGCTTTCTTT. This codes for CASSTRGSGVKNTEAFF. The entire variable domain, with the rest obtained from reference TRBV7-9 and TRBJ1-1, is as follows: DTGVSQNPRHKITKRGQNVTFRCDPISEHNRLYWYRQTLGQGPEFLTYFQNEAQLEKSRLLSDRFSAERPKGSFSTLEIQRTEQGDSAMYLCASSTRGSGVKNTEAFFGQGTRLTVV.

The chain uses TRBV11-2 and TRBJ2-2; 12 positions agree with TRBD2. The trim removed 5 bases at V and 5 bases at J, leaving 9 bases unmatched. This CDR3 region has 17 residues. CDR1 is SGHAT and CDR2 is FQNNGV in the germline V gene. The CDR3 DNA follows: TGTGCCAGCAGCCTCACCCGACTAGCGGGAGTAACCGGGGAGCTGTTTTTT. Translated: CASSLTRLAGVTGELFF.

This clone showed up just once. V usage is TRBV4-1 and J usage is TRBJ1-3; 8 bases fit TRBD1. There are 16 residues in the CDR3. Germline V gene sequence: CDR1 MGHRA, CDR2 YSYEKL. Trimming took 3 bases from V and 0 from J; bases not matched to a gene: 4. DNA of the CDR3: TGCGCCAGCAGCCACGTACAGGGGGACTCTGGAAACACCATATATTTT. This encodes CASSHVQGDSGNTIYF.

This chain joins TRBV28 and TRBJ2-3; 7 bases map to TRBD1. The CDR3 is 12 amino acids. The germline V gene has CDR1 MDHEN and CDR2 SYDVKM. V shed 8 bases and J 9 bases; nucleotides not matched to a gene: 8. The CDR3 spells CASLGGRGTQYF. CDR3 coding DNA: TGTGCCAGCCTCGGCGGCAGGGGGACGCAGTATTTT.